The entry that follows covers one T cell receptor beta chain sequence. Its antigen is undetermined. The length of the CDR3 is 14 residues. V trimming: 11 bases; J trimming: 3 bases; junction bases outside the gene matches: 9. CDR1 LNHDA and CDR2 SQIVND come from the germline V gene (reference sequence). These data are taken from a study of cytomegalovirus exposure and HLA in healthy donors. Points from the study as a whole: It was 164 TCR beta chains that were listed as cytomegalovirus-associated.

The PCR employed 60 Vbeta primers together with 13 Jbeta primers. Repertoires were generated with immunoSEQ multiplex PCR, while TCRdb's copy carries only in-frame clones and drops some. The sample shows 150,000 to 200,000 clones, about four fifths of them seen only once. Sequencing input: PBMCs. The rearrangement links TRBV19 to TRBJ2-4; 8 positions agree with TRBD1. This receptor was identified in a man aged 25-45 years in good health and CMV-seropositive. CDR3 sequence (DNA): TGTGCCTCGTCCGGGACAGGAGTCAAAAACATTCAGTACTTC. Amino acids: CASSGTGVKNIQYF.